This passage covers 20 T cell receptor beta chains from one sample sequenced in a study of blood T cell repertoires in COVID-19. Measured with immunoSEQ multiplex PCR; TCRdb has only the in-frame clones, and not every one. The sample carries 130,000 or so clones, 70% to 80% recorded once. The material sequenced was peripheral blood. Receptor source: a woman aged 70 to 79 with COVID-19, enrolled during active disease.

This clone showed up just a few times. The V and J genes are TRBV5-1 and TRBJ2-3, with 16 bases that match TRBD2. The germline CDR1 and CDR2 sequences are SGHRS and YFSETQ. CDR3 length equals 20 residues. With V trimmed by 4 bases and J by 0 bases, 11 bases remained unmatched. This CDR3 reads CASSPGLAGGSNSSTDTQYF. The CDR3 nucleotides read TGCGCCAGCAGCCCGGGACTAGCGGGGGGGTCGAACTCTAGCACAGATACGCAGTATTTT.

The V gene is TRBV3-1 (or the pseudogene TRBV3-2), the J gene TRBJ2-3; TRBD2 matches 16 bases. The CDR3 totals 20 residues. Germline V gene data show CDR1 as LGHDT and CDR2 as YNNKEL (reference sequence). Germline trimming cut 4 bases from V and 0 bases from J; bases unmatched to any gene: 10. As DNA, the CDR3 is TGTGCCAGCAGCCCAACGGACCCGGGACTAGCGGGGGGGAGCACAGATACGCAGTATTTT. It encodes CASSPTDPGLAGGSTDTQYF.

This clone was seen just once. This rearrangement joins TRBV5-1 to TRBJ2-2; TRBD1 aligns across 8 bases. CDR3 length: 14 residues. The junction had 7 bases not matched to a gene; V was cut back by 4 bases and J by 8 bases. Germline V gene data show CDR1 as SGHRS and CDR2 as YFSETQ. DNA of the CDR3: TGCGCCAGCAGCCCCCAGGGGGCAGGAGGGGAGCTGTTTTTT. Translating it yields CASSPQGAGGELFF. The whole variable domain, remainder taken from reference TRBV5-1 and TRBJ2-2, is KAGVTQTPRYLIKTRGQQVTLSCSPISGHRSVSWYQQTPGQGLQFLFEYFSETQRNKGNFPGRFSGRQFSNSRSEMNVSTLELGDSALYLCASSPQGAGGELFFGEGSRLTVL.

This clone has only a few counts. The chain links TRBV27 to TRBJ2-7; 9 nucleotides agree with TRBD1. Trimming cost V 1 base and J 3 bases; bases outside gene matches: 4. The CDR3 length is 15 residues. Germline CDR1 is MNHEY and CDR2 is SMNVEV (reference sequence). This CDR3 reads CASSLFGTGIYEQYF. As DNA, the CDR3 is TGTGCCAGCAGTTTATTTGGGACAGGGATCTACGAGCAGTACTTC.

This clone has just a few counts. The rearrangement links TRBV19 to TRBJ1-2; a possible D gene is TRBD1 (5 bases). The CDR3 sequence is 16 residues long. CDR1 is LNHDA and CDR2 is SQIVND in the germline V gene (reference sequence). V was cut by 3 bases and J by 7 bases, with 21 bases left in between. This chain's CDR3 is CASSIVWQGWAGGYTF. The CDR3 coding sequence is TGTGCCAGTAGTATTGTCTGGCAGGGCTGGGCAGGTGGCTACACCTTC.

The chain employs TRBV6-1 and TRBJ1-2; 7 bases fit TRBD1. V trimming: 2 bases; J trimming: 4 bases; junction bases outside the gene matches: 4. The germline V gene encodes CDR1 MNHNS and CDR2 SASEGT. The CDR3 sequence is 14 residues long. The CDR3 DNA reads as TGTGCCAGCAGTGAAAGAGGGGGCCCCTATGGCTACACCTTC. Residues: CASSERGGPYGYTF.

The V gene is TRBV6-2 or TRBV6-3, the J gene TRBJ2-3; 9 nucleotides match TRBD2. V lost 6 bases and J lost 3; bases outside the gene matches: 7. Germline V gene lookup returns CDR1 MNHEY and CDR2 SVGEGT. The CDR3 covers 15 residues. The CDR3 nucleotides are TGTGCCAGCAGCCCAATAGCGGGGGAGACAGATACGCAGTATTTT. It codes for CASSPIAGETDTQYF.

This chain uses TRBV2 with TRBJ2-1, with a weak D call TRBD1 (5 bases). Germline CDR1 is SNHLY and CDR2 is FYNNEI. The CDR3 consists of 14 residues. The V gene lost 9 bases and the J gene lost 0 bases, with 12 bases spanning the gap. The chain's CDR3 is CASTTDRSYNEQFF. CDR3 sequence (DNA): TGTGCCAGTACGACAGACCGCTCCTACAATGAGCAGTTCTTC.

The CDR3 DNA is TGTGCCAGCCCGGACAGCAAGGGGGTTGGCTACACCTTC. This sequence encodes CASPDSKGVGYTF. The chain carries TRBV2 and TRBJ1-2; D may be TRBD1 (6 bases). The germline V gene has CDR1 SNHLY and CDR2 FYNNEI. Trimming shortened V by 8 bases and J by 7 bases, and 17 bases separated the two germline ends. This CDR3 region has 13 residues.

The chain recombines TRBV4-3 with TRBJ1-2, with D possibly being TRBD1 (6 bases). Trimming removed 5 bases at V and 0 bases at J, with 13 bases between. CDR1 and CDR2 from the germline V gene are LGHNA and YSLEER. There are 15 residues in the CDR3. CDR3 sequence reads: CASSSWDKANYGYTF. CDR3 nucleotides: TGCGCCAGCAGCTCCTGGGACAAGGCTAACTATGGCTACACCTTC.

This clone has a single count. The CDR3 nucleotides are TGTGCCAGCAGCTTACTACCGTTCTCTGGAAACACCATATATTTT. Translating gives CASSLLPFSGNTIYF. The chain recombines TRBV7-2 with TRBJ1-3; D is unclear. This CDR3 contains 15 residues. Trimming removed 2 bases at V and 0 bases at J, with 8 bases between. The germline CDR1 and CDR2 sequences are SGHTA and FQGNSA.

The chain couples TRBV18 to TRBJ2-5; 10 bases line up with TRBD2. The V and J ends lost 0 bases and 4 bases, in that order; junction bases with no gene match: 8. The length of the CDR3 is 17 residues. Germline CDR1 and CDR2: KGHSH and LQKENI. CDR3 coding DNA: TGTGCCAGCTCACCACCCTACCAGCGGGGGGGCGGAGAGACCCAGTACTTC. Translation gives CASSPPYQRGGGETQYF.

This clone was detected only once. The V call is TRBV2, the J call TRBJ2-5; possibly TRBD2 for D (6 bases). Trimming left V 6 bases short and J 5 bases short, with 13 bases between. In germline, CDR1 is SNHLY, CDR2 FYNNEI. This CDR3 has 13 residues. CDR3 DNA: TGTGCCAGCAGGTCCGCGGGGATGGAGACCCAGTACTTC. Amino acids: CASRSAGMETQYF.

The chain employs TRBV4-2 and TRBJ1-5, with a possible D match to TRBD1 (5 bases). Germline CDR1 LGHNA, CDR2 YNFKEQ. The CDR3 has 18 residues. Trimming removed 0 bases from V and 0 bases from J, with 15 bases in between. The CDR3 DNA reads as TGTGCCAGCAGCCAAGATGTAGGGGATCCCTATAGCAATCAGCCCCAGCATTTT. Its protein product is CASSQDVGDPYSNQPQHF.

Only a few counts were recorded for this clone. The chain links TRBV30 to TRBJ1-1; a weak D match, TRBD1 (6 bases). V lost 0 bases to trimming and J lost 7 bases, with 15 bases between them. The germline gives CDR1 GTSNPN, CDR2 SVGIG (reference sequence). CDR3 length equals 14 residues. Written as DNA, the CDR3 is TGTGCCTGGAGTGTTAGGGGGGGTACGGGTGAAGCTTTCTTT. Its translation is CAWSVRGGTGEAFF.

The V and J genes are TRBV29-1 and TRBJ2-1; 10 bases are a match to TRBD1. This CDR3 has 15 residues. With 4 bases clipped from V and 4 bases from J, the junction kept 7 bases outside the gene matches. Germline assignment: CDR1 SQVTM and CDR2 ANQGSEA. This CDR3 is CSVALTGGGYNEQFF. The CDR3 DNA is TGCAGCGTTGCACTGACAGGGGGCGGATACAATGAGCAGTTCTTC.

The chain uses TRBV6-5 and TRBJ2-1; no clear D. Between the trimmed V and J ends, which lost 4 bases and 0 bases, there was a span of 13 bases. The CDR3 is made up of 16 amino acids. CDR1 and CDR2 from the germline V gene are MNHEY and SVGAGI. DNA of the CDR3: TGTGCCAGCAGTTTCCGGCGGCAGAGCTCCTACAATGAGCAGTTCTTC. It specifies CASSFRRQSSYNEQFF.

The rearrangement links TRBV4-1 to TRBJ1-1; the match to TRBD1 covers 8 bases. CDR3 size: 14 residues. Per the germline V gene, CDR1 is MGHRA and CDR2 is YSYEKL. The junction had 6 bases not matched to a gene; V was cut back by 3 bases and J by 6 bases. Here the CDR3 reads CASSHPGQGPEAFF. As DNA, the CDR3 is TGCGCCAGCAGCCACCCAGGACAGGGCCCTGAAGCTTTCTTT.

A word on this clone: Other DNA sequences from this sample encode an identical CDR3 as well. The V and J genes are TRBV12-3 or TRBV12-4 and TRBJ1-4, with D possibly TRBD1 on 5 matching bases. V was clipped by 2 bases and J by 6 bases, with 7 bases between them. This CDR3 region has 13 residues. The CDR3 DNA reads TGTGCCAGCAGTTTAACGGGGGATGAAAAACTGTTTTTT. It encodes CASSLTGDEKLFF.

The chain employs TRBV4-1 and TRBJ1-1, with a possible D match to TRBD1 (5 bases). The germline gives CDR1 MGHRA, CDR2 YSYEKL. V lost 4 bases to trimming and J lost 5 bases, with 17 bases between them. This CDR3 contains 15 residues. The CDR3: CASSPNAGLRTEAFF. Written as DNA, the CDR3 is TGCGCCAGCAGCCCAAATGCAGGGCTTAGAACTGAAGCTTTCTTT.